The TCR beta chain described here comes from a study of T cell repertoires in cytomegalovirus infection. At the level of the study: Recently identified HLA-C-restricted and well-studied HLA-B-restricted CMV epitopes were used. Points from the study as a whole: Using cumulative public TCR beta family frequency, the authors identified those who carried CMV together with the relevant HLA.

TCRdb ran MiXCR on the reads and lists one entry per CDR3 protein. The profile shows about 400,000 distinct CDR3 sequences, roughly 34% of them singletons. This clonotype showed up just a few times. Its target is unknown. The CDR3 loop spans 16 amino acids. The germline CDR1 and CDR2 sequences are SGHAT and FQNNGV. The V and J ends lost 2 bases and 4 bases, in that order; junction bases with no gene match: 9. The rearrangement joins TRBV11-2 to TRBJ1-2; 8 bases line up with TRBD1. The sample consisted of cultured PBMCs, taken from culture after CMV antigen stimulation. This clonotype originated in a human donor in good health (CMV status not recorded). Some clones in this sample may be carry-over from other donors' samples. The CDR3 reads CASSLTPQGARYGYTF. The DNA for the CDR3 is TGTGCCAGCAGCTTAACCCCCCAGGGGGCGCGCTATGGCTACACCTTC.